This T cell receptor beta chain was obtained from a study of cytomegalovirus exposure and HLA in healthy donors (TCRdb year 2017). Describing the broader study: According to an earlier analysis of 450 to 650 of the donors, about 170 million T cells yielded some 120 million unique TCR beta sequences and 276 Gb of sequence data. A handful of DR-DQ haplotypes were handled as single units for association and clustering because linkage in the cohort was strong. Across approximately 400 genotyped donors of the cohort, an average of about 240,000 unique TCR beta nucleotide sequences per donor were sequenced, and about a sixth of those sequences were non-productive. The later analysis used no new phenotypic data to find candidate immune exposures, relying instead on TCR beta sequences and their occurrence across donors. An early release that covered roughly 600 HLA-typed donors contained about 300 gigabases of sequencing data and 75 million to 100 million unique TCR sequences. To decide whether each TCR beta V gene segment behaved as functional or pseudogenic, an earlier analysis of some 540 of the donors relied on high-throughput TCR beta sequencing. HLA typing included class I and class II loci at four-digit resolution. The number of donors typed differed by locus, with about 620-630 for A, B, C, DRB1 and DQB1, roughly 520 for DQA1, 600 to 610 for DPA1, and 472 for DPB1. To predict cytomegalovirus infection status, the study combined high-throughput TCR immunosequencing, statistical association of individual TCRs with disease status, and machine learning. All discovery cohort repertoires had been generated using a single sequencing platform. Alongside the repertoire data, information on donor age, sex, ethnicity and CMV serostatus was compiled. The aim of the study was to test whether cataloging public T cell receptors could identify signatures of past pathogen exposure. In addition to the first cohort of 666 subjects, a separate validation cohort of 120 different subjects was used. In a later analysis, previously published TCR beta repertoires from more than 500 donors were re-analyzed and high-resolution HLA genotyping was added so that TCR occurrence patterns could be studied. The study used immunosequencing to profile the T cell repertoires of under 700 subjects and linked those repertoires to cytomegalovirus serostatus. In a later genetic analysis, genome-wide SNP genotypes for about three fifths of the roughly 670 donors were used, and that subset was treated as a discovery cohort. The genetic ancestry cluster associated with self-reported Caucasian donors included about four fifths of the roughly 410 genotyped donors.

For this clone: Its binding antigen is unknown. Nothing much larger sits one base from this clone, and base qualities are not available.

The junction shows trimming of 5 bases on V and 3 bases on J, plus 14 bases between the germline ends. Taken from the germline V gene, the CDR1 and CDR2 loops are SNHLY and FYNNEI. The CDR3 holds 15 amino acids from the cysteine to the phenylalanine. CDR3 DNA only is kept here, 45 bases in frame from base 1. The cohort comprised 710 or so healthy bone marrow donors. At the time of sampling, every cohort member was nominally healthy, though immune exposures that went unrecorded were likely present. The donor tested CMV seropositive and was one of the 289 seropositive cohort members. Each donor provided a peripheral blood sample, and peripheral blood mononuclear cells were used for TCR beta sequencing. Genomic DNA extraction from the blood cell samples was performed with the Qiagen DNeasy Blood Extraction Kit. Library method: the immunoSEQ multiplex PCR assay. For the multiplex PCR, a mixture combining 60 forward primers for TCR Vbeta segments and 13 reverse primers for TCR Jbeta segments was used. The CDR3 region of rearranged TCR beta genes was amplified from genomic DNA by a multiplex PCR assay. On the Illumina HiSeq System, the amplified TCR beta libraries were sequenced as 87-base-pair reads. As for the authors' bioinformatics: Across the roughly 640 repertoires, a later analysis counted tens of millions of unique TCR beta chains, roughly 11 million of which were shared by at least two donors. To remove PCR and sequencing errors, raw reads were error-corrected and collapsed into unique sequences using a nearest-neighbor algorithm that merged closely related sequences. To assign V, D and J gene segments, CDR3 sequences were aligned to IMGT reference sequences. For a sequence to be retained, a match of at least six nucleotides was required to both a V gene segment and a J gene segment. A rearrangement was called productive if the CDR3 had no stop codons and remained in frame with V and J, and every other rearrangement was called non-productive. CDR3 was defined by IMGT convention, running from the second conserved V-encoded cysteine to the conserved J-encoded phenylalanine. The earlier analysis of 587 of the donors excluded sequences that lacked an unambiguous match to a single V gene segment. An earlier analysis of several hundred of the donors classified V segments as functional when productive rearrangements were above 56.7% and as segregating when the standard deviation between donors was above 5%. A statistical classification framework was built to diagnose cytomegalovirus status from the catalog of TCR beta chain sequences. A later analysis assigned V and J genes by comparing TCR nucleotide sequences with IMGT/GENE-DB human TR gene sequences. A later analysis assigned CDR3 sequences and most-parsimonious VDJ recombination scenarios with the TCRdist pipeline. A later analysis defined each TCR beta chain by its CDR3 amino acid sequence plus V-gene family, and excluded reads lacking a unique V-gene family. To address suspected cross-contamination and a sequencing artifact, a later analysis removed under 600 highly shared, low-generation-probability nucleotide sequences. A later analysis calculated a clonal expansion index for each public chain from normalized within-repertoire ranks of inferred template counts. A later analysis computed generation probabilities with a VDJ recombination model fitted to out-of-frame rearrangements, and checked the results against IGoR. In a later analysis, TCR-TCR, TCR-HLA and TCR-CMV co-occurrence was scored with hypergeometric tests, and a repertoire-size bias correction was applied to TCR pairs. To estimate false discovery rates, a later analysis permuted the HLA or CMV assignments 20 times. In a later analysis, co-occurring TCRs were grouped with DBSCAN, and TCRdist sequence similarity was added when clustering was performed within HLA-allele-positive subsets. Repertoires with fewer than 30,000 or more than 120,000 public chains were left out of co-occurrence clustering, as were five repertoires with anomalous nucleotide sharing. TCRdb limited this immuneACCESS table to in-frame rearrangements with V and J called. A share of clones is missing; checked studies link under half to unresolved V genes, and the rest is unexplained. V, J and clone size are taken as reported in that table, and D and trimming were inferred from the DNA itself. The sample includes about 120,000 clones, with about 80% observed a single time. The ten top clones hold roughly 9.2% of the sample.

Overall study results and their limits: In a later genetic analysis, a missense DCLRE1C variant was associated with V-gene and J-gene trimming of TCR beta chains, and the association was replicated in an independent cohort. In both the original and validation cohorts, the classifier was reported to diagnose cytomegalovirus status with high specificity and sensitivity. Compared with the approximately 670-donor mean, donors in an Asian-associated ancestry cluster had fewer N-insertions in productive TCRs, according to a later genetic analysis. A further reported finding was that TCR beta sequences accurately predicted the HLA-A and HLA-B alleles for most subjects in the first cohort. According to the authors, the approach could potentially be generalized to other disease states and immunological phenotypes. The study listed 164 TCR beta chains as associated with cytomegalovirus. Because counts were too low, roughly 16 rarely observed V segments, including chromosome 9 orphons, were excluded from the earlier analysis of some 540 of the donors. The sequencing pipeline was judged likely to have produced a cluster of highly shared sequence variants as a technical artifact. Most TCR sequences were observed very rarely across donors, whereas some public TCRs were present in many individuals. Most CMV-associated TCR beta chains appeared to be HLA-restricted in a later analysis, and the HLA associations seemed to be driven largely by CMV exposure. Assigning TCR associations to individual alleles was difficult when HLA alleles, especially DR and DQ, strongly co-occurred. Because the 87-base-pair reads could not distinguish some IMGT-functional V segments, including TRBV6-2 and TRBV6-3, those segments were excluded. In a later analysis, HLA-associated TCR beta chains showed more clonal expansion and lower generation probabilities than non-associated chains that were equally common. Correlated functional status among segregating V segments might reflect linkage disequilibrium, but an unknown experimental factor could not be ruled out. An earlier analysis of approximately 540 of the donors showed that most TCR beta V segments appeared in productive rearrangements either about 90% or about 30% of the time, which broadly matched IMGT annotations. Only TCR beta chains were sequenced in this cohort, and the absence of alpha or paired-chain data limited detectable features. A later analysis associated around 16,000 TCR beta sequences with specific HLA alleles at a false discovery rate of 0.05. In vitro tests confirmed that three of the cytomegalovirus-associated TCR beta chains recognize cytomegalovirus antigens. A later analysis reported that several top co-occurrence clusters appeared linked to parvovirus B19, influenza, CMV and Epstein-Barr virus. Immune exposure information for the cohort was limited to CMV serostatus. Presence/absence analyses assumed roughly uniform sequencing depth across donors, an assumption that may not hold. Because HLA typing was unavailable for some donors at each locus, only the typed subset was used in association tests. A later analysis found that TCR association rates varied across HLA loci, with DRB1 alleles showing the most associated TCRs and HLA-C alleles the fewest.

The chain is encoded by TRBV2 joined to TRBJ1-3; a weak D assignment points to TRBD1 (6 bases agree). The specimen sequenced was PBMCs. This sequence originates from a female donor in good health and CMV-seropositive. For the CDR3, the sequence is CASSLQGIGGNTIYF. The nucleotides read TGTGCCAGCAGTTTACAGGGAATCGGTGGAAACACCATATATTTT.